The 4 T cell receptor beta chains below were found in one sample sequenced in a study of T cells after yellow fever vaccination. Using its own MiXCR run on the 5' RACE reads, TCRdb lists one record per CDR3 protein. Of a few hundred thousand distinct CDR3 sequences in the sample, around 6.4% are singletons; the top ten hold around 16%. The sample was PBMCs, taken 5 days after the yellow fever booster vaccination. These receptors came from a man in his thirties or forties who received the YFV17D yellow fever vaccine.

Concerning this clonotype itself: Being one base from a much bigger clone, this may be a read error. V gene TRBV4-3 combines with J gene TRBJ2-1; D unclear. The germline V gene encodes CDR1 LGHNA and CDR2 YSLEER. This CDR3 is built from 15 residues. V was pared by 0 bases and J by 4 bases, with 10 bases between. The CDR3 DNA follows: TGCGCCAGCAGCCAAGATAGTCAAACGTACAATGAGCAGTTCTTC. Translation gives CASSQDSQTYNEQFF.

This clonotype was detected a few times. The chain links TRBV20-1 to TRBJ2-1, with 9 bases that match TRBD2. CDR3 length equals 14 residues. Unmatched junction bases numbered 7, after V lost 4 bases and J lost 6 bases. CDR1 is DFQATT and CDR2 is SNEGSKA in the germline V gene (reference sequence). The CDR3: CSAMIAGGFNEQFF. The DNA for the CDR3 is TGCAGTGCTATGATCGCGGGAGGGTTCAATGAGCAGTTCTTC.

This clonotype was counted a few times. The rearrangement links TRBV4-3 to TRBJ2-2; the D gene is possibly TRBD2 (5 bases). Germline values: CDR1 LGHNA, CDR2 YSLEER. The CDR3 length is 18 residues. V lost 0 bases and J 1 base, leaving 15 bases between the germline ends. CDR3 coding DNA: TGCGCCAGCAGCCAAGAGACGGGGTGGAGTTTGAACACCGGGGAGCTGTTTTTT. Amino acid sequence: CASSQETGWSLNTGELFF.

This clonotype was recorded at least ten times. The rearrangement links TRBV20-1 to TRBJ1-1, with a possible D match to TRBD1 (6 bases). The CDR3 is made up of 14 amino acids. Trimming left V 1 base short and J 6 bases short, with 15 bases between. CDR1 and CDR2 from the germline V gene are DFQATT and SNEGSKA (reference sequence). This CDR3 is CSARGVQGIPEAFF. The CDR3 bases are TGCAGTGCTAGAGGTGTACAGGGCATCCCTGAAGCTTTCTTT.